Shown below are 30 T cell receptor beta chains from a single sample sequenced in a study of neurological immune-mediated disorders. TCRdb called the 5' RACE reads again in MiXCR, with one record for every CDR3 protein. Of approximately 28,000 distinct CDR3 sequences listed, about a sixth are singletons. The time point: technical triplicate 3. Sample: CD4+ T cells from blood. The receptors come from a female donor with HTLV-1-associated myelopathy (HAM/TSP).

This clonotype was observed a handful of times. The CDR3 DNA reads as TGTGCCAGCAGTTTTTTATCCCTCAGGGGGCCGGGCAATCAGCCCCAGCATTTT. As protein: CASSFLSLRGPGNQPQHF. The V call is TRBV28, the J call TRBJ1-5; TRBD1 aligns across 8 bases. This CDR3 region has 18 residues. Germline CDR1 MDHEN, CDR2 SYDVKM. The J segment lost 2 bases and the V segment lost 3 bases, leaving 12 bases of the junction unmatched.

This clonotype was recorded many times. CDR3 sequence reads: CASSRTSGRVETQYF. CDR3 DNA sequence: TGTGCCAGCAGCCGTACTAGCGGGAGGGTGGAGACCCAGTACTTC. V and J are TRBV7-8 and TRBJ2-5, with 13 bases fitting TRBD2. This CDR3 is 15 amino acids long. V was pared by 5 bases and J by 5 bases, with 5 bases of the junction left unmatched. In germline, CDR1 is SGHVS, CDR2 FQNEAQ.

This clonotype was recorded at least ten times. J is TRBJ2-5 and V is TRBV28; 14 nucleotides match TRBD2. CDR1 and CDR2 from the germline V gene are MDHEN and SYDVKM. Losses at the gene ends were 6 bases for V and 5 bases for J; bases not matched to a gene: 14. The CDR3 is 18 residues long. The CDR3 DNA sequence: TGTGCCAGCAGCTCGCACAAGACTAGCGGGGGGGCCCGGGAGACCCAGTACTTC. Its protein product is CASSSHKTSGGARETQYF.

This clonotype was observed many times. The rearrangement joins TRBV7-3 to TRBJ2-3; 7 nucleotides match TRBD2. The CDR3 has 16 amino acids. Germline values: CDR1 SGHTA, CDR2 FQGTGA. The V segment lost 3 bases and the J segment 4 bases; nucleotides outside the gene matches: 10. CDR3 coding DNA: TGTGCCAGCAGCTTTTCCGGGGGGACCCCCCCAGATACGCAGTATTTT. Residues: CASSFSGGTPPDTQYF.

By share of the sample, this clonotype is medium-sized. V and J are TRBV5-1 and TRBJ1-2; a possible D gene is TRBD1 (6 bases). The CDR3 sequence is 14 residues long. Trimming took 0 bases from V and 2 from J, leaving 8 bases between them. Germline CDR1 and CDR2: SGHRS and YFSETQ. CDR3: CASSLEGGNYGYTF. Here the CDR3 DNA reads TGCGCCAGCAGCTTGGAGGGGGGCAACTATGGCTACACCTTC.

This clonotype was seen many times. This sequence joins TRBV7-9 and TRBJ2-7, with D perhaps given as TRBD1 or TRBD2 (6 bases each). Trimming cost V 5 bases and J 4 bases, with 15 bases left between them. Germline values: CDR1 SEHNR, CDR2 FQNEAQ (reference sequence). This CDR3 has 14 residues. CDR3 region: CASSPRGGPYEQYF. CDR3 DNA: TGTGCCAGCAGCCCCCGTGGGGGGCCATACGAGCAGTACTTC.

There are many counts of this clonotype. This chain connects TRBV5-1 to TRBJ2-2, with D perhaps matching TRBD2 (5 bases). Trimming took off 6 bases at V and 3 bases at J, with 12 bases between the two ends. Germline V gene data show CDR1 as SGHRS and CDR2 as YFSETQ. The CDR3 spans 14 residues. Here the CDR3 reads CASTAMGDTGELFF. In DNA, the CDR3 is TGCGCCAGCACCGCAATGGGAGACACCGGGGAGCTGTTTTTT.

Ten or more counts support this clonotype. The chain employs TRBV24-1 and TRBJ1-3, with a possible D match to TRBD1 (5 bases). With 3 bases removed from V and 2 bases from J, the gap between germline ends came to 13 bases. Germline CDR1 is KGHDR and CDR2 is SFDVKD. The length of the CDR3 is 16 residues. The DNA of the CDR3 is TGTGCCACCAGTGATAGCTCCGGGACTGCTGGAAACACCATATATTTT. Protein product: CATSDSSGTAGNTIYF.

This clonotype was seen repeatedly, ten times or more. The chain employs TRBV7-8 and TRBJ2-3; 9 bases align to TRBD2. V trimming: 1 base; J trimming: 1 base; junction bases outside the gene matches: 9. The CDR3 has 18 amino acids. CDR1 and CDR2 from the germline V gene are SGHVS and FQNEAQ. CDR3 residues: CASSLVLGASGGTDTQYF. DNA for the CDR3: TGTGCCAGCAGCTTAGTTCTCGGGGCTAGCGGGGGCACAGATACGCAGTATTTT. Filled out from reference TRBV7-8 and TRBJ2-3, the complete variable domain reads GAGVSQSPRYKVAKRGQDVALRCDPISGHVSLFWYQQALGQGPEFLTYFQNEAQLDKSGLPSDRFFAERPEGSVSTLKIQRTQQEDSAVYLCASSLVLGASGGTDTQYFGPGTRLTVL.

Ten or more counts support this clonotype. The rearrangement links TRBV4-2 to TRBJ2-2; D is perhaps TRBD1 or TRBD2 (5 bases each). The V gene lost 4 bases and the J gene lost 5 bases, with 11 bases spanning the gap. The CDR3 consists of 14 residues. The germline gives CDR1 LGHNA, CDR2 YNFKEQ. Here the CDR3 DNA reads TGTGCCAGCAGCCCCGGGGCCGAAACCGGGGAGCTGTTTTTT. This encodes CASSPGAETGELFF.

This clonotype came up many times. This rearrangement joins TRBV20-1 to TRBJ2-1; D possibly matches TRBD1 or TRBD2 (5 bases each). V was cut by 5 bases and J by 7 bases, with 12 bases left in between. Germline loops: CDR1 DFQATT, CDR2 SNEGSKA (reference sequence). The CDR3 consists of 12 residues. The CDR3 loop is CSAWDEWNEQFF. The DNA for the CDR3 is TGCAGTGCTTGGGACGAGTGGAATGAGCAGTTCTTC.

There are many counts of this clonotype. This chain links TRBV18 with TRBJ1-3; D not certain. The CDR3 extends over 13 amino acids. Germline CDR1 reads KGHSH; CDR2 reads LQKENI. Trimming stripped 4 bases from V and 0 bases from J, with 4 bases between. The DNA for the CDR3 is TGTGCCAGCTCACTTGGCTCTGGAAACACCATATATTTT. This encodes CASSLGSGNTIYF.

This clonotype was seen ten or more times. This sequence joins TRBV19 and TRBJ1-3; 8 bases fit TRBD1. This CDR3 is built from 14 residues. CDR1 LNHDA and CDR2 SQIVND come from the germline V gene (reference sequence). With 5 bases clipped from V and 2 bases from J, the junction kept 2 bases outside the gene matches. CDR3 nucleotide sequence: TGTGCCAGTAGTTCCAGGGGGCCTGGAAACACCATATATTTT. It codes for CASSSRGPGNTIYF. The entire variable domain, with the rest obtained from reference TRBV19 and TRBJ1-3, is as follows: DGGITQSPKYLFRKEGQNVTLSCEQNLNHDAMYWYRQDPGQGLRLIYYSQIVNDFQKGDIAEGYSVSREKKESFPLTVTSAQKNPTAFYLCASSSRGPGNTIYFGEGSWLTVV.

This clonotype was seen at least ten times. CDR3 loop: CASIRTGGATQYF. Written as DNA, the CDR3 is TGTGCCAGCATCAGGACAGGGGGCGCGACCCAGTACTTC. The chain employs TRBV6-1 and TRBJ2-5; 11 bases are a match to TRBD1. The junction had 5 bases not matched to a gene; V was cut back by 7 bases and J by 7 bases. Per the germline V gene, CDR1 is MNHNS and CDR2 is SASEGT. This CDR3 spans 13 amino acids.

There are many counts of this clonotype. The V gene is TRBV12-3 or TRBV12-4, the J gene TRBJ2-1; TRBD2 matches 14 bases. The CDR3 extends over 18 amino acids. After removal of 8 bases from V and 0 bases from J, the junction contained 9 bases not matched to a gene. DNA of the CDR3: TGTGCCAGCCGTAGAGGGACTAGCGGGGGTAGCTCCTACAATGAGCAGTTCTTC. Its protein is CASRRGTSGGSSYNEQFF.

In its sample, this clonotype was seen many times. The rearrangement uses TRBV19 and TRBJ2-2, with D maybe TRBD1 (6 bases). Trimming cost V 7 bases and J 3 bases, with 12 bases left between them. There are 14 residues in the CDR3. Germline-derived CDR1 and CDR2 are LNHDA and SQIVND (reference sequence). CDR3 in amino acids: CASTQGIDTGELFF. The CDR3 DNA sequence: TGTGCCAGTACACAGGGAATAGACACCGGGGAGCTGTTTTTT.

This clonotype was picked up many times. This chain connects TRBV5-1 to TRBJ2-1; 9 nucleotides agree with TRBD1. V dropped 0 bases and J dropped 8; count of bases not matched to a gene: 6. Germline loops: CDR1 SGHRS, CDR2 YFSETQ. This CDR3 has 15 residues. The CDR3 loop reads CASSLDGTGLDEQFF. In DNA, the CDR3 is TGCGCCAGCAGCTTGGATGGGACAGGGCTCGATGAGCAGTTCTTC.

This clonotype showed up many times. The chain's CDR3 is CASSQGSGGNTQYF. CDR3 in DNA: TGTGCCAGCAGCCAGGGGAGTGGGGGCAATACGCAGTATTTT. The chain joins TRBV4-2 to TRBJ2-3, with D maybe TRBD1 (6 bases). Germline CDR1 LGHNA, CDR2 YNFKEQ. This CDR3 region has 14 residues. The ends were cut back, 3 bases at V and 7 bases at J, with 14 bases in the middle.

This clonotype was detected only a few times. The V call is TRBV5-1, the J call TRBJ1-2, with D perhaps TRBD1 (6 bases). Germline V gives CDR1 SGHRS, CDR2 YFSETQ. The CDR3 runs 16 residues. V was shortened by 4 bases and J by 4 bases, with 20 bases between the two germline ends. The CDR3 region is CASSEPIRGKGYGYTF. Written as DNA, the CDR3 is TGCGCCAGCAGCGAACCCATCAGGGGAAAGGGCTATGGCTACACCTTC.

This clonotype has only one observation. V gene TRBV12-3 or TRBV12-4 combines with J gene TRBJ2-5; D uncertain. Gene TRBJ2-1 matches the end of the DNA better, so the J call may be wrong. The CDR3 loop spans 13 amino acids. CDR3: CASSFGSKETQFF. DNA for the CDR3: TGTGCCAGCAGTTTTGGCTCGAAAGAGACCCAGTTCTTC.

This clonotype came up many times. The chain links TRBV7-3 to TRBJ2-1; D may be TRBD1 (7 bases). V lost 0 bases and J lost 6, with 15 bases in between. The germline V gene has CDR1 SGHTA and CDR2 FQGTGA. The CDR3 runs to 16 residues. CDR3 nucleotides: TGTGCCAGCAGCTTAACGGGGGGCAGGGGGTGCAATGAGCAGTTCTTC. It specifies CASSLTGGRGCNEQFF.

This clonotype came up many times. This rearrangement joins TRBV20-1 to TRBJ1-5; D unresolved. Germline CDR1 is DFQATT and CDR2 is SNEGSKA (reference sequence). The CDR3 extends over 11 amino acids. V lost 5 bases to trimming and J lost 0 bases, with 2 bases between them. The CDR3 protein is CSAGSNQPQHF. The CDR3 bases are TGCAGTGCTGGTAGCAATCAGCCCCAGCATTTT.

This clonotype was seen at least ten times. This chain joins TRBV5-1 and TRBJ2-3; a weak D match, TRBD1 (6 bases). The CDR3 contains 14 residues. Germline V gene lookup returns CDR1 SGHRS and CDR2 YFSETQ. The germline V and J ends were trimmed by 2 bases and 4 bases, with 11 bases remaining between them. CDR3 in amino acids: CASSFSGVSDTQYF. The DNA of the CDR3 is TGCGCCAGCAGCTTTTCAGGGGTTTCAGATACGCAGTATTTT.

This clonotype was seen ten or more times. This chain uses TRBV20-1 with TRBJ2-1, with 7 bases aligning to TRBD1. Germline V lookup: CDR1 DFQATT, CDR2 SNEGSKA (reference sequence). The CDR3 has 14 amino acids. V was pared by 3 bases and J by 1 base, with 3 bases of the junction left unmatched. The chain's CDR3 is CSASGDSSYNEQFF. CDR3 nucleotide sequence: TGCAGTGCTAGCGGGGACAGTTCCTACAATGAGCAGTTCTTC.

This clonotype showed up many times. DNA for the CDR3: TGCAGTGCGCAACGTCCGGGACCTCAGTCTTCACCCCTCCACTTT. This encodes CSAQRPGPQSSPLHF. The chain is built from TRBV20-1 and TRBJ1-6, with D tentatively TRBD1 (5 bases). Germline assignment: CDR1 DFQATT and CDR2 SNEGSKA (reference sequence). V was cut by 6 bases and J by 9 bases, with 21 bases left in between. This CDR3 has 15 amino acids.

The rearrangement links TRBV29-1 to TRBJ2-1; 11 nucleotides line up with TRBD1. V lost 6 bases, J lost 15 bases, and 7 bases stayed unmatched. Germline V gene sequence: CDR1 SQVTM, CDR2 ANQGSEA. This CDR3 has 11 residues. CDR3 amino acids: CSVWTGGGLFF. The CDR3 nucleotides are TGCAGCGTCTGGACAGGGGGCGGTCTGTTCTTC.

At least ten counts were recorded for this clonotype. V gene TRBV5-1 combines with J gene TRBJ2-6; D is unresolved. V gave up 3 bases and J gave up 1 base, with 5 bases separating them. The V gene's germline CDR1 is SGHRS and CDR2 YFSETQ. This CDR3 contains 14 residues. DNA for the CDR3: TGCGCCAGCAGCTCCGGGTCTGGGGCCAACGTCCTGACTTTC. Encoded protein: CASSSGSGANVLTF.

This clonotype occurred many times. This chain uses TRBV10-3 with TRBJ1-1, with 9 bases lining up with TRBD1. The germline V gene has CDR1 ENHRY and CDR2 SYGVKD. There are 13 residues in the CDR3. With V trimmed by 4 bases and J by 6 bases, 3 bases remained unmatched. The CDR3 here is CAISGTGAPEAFF. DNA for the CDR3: TGTGCCATCAGTGGGACAGGGGCTCCTGAAGCTTTCTTT.

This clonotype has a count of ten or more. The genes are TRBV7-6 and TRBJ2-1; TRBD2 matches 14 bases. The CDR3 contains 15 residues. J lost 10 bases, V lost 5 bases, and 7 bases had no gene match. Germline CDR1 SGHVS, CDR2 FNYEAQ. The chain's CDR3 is CASSMTSGGAGEQFF. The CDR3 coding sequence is TGTGCCAGCAGCATGACTAGCGGGGGGGCGGGCGAGCAGTTCTTC. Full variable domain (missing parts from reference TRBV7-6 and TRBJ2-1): GAGVSQSPRYKVTKRGQDVALRCDPISGHVSLYWYRQALGQGPEFLTYFNYEAQQDKSGLPNDRFSAERPEGSISTLTIQRTEQRDSAMYRCASSMTSGGAGEQFFGPGTRLTVL.

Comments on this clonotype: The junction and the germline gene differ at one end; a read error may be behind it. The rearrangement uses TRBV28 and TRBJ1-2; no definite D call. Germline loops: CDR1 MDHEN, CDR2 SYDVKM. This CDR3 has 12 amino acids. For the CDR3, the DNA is TGTGCCAGCAGTTCCGGGCCCACGGGATACTCCTTC. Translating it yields CASSSGPTGYSF.